What follows are 29 T cell receptor beta chains derived from one specimen sequenced in a study of cytomegalovirus exposure and HLA in healthy donors. Primers for the PCR totalled 60 Vbeta and 13 Jbeta. The table came from immunoSEQ multiplex PCR; TCRdb's copy has only in-frame clones and leaves some out. Recorded for this sample: about 110,000 clones. Sequencing was done on a sample of PBMCs. The origin of the receptors is a middle-aged man in good health and CMV-seropositive.

The chain joins TRBV6-5 to TRBJ1-1; D not certain. V was shortened by 4 bases and J by 5 bases, with 14 bases between the two germline ends. From germline, CDR1 is MNHEY and CDR2 SVGAGI. The CDR3 length is 14 residues. In DNA, the CDR3 is TGTGCCAGCAGTTCGGGCAGGAGGTGGACTGAAGCTTTCTTT. Encoded protein: CASSSGRRWTEAFF.

V and J are TRBV21-1 and TRBJ2-7; the table's D call of TRBD1 was not tested on the DNA. TRBV21-1 is a pseudogene locus. CDR3 length equals 17 residues. The CDR3 region is CASKREAVAGDIYEQYF. For the CDR3, the DNA is TGTGCCAGCAAAAGGGAAGCCGTGGCAGGGGACATCTACGAGCAGTACTTC.

V usage is TRBV18 and J usage is TRBJ1-1; D is unresolved. Between the trimmed V and J ends, which lost 2 bases and 1 base, there was a span of 14 bases. CDR1 and CDR2 from the germline V gene are KGHSH and LQKENI. CDR3 length: 16 residues. In DNA, the CDR3 is TGTGCCAGCTCACCAATTCCCGGCGGGGAGAACACTGAAGCTTTCTTT. Its translation: CASSPIPGGENTEAFF.

The J gene is TRBJ1-2, the V gene TRBV19; TRBD1 agrees at 7 bases. This CDR3 contains 16 residues. V lost 4 bases and J lost 8; bases outside the gene matches: 16. In germline, CDR1 is LNHDA, CDR2 SQIVND (reference sequence). The CDR3 is CASSRTDGTDLFGYTF. DNA of the CDR3: TGTGCCAGTAGTAGAACTGACGGGACAGACTTATTCGGCTACACCTTC.

In nucleotides, the CDR3 is TGTGCCAGCAGCTTATCCCCGTTGGGCGGGAGCATGGCAGCCAAAAACATTCAGTACTTC. It yields the protein CASSLSPLGGSMAAKNIQYF. J is TRBJ2-4 and V is TRBV11-3; TRBD2 agrees at 7 bases. CDR1 SGHNT and CDR2 YENEEA come from the germline V gene. CDR3 length: 20 amino acids. Trimming at V came to 2 bases and at J to 0 bases, leaving 16 bases not matched to a gene.

This chain uses TRBV28 with TRBJ1-1, with a weak D call TRBD1 (6 bases). Trimming removed 6 bases at V and 10 bases at J, with 18 bases between. Germline loops: CDR1 MDHEN, CDR2 SYDVKM. The CDR3 contains 13 residues. The CDR3 reads CASRTTGLYRAFF. In nucleotides, the CDR3 is TGTGCCAGCAGGACCACAGGGTTATATAGAGCTTTCTTT.

The rearrangement links TRBV7-8 to TRBJ1-4; weak D call: TRBD1 (5 bases). The CDR3 extends over 18 amino acids. Trimming stripped 2 bases from V and 2 bases from J, with 18 bases between. Per the germline V gene, CDR1 is SGHVS and CDR2 is FQNEAQ. The CDR3 loop reads CASSLWGLTVLTNEKLFF. Here the CDR3 DNA reads TGTGCCAGCAGCTTATGGGGCCTGACAGTTTTGACTAATGAAAAACTGTTTTTT.

The chain links TRBV20-1 to TRBJ2-7; a possible D gene is TRBD1 (6 bases). CDR1 and CDR2 from the germline V gene are DFQATT and SNEGSKA (reference sequence). This CDR3 is 11 amino acids long. Trimming took off 6 bases at V and 7 bases at J, with 13 bases between the two ends. CDR3 nucleotide sequence: TGCAGTGCATCGAACAGGGAAGAGCAGTACTTC. The encoded protein is CSASNREEQYF.

This sequence joins TRBV6-4 and TRBJ2-1; TRBD2 matches 14 bases. Germline trimming cut 0 bases from V and 8 bases from J; bases unmatched to any gene: 3. Germline-derived CDR1 and CDR2 are MRHNA and SNTAGT. The CDR3 loop spans 16 amino acids. Here the CDR3 reads CASSDSGTSGSDEQFF. The CDR3 DNA is TGTGCCAGCAGTGACTCGGGGACTAGCGGGAGCGATGAGCAGTTCTTC.

The CDR3 reads CAWSPEALGNIQYF. CDR3 DNA: TGTGCCTGGAGCCCGGAGGCACTAGGGAACATTCAGTACTTC. V is TRBV30 and J is TRBJ2-4; perhaps TRBD2 as D (5 bases). From germline, CDR1 is GTSNPN and CDR2 SVGIG (reference sequence). The CDR3 spans 14 residues. V was shortened by 3 bases and J by 7 bases, with 16 bases between the two germline ends.

The V gene is TRBV2, the J gene TRBJ2-3; 8 nucleotides line up with TRBD2. The CDR3 spans 14 residues. V shed 8 bases, J shed 0 bases, and the junction held 4 bases outside the gene matches. Looked up from germline, CDR1 is SNHLY and CDR2 is FYNNEI. The CDR3 spells CASLGLVSTDTQYF. The CDR3 bases are TGTGCCAGCTTGGGACTAGTCAGCACAGATACGCAGTATTTT.

The DNA for the CDR3 is TGTGCCAGCAGAACCGGGACAGGCCTTTTCCACGAGCAGTACTTC. Its translation: CASRTGTGLFHEQYF. V and J are TRBV6-5 and TRBJ2-5, with TRBD1 matching 8 bases. The end of the DNA is better explained by TRBJ2-7, so the J call may be wrong. CDR3 length equals 15 residues. Germline assignment: CDR1 MNHEY and CDR2 SVGAGI.

V usage is TRBV7-9 and J usage is TRBJ2-3, with D perhaps TRBD1 (5 bases). Germline CDR1 reads SEHNR; CDR2 reads FQNEAQ (reference sequence). The CDR3 covers 13 residues. V shed 3 bases and J shed 6 bases, with 10 bases lying between them. The CDR3 region is CASSFFGADTQYF. The CDR3 nucleotides are TGTGCCAGCAGCTTCTTTGGGGCGGATACGCAGTATTTT. The complete variable domain, with remaining parts taken from reference TRBV7-9 and TRBJ2-3, reads DTGVSQNPRHKITKRGQNVTFRCDPISEHNRLYWYRQTLGQGPEFLTYFQNEAQLEKSRLLSDRFSAERPKGSFSTLEIQRTEQGDSAMYLCASSFFGADTQYFGPGTRLTVL.

The chain is built from TRBV15 and TRBJ2-3; D is uncertain. The CDR3 sequence is 11 residues long. Looked up from germline, CDR1 is LNHNV and CDR2 is YYDKDF (reference sequence). V shed 6 bases and J shed 7 bases, with 8 bases lying between them. In DNA, the CDR3 is TGTGCCACCAGGGGCTTATATACGCAGTATTTT. This codes for CATRGLYTQYF.

The chain has TRBV27 and TRBJ2-5, with D tentatively TRBD1 (6 bases). Germline V gene sequence: CDR1 MNHEY, CDR2 SMNVEV (reference sequence). V was pared by 5 bases and J by 5 bases, with 21 bases between. This CDR3 has 16 amino acids. CDR3 nucleotides: TGTGCCAGCAGTGGAAGGGACACCGAAGGCTGGGAGACCCAGTACTTC. Amino acid sequence: CASSGRDTEGWETQYF.

In DNA, the CDR3 is TGCAGCGTCCAGGGGGCTGAATGGGACGAGCAGTACTTC. It translates to CSVQGAEWDEQYF. The rearrangement joins TRBV29-1 to TRBJ2-5, with TRBD1 matching over 8 bases. Judging by the DNA end, TRBJ2-7 fits better; the J call may be wrong. Germline V gene lookup returns CDR1 SQVTM and CDR2 ANQGSEA. The CDR3 spans 13 residues.

The genes are TRBV29-1 and TRBJ1-2, with 7 bases matching TRBD1. In germline, CDR1 is SQVTM, CDR2 ANQGSEA. The ends lost 1 base at V and 1 base at J; junction bases unmatched: 6. The CDR3 extends over 15 amino acids. The CDR3 DNA follows: TGCAGCGTTGAAGGCCGGACAGGATTTAACTATGGCTACACCTTC. Translating gives CSVEGRTGFNYGYTF.

This chain connects TRBV7-3 to TRBJ2-5, with TRBD2 matching over 7 bases. The ends lost 1 base at V and 4 bases at J; junction bases unmatched: 15. The CDR3 runs 18 residues. Germline lookup yields CDR1 SGHTA and CDR2 FQGTGA. The CDR3 sequence: CASSLKPDRLAATETQYF. The CDR3 nucleotides read TGTGCCAGCAGCTTAAAACCGGATAGGCTAGCGGCTACAGAGACCCAGTACTTC.

This chain connects TRBV7-6 to TRBJ2-4, with 13 bases that match TRBD2. Germline CDR1 reads SGHVS; CDR2 reads FNYEAQ. V lost 5 bases, J lost 0 bases, and 10 bases stayed unmatched. CDR3 size: 19 residues. The CDR3 DNA reads as TGTGCCAGCAGCGCACTAGCGGGAGGGCCGCGGGGAGCCAAAAACATTCAGTACTTC. Amino acids: CASSALAGGPRGAKNIQYF.

This chain uses TRBV5-1 with TRBJ1-2, with 9 bases lining up with TRBD1. CDR1 and CDR2 from the germline V gene are SGHRS and YFSETQ. V trimming: 3 bases; J trimming: 7 bases; junction bases outside the gene matches: 7. This CDR3 has 14 amino acids. CDR3 amino acids: CASSSQGATAGYTF. The DNA for the CDR3 is TGCGCCAGCAGCTCACAGGGGGCTACGGCTGGCTACACCTTC.

As for this clone: The conserved closing phenylalanine or tryptophan is absent in this CDR3, likely reflecting a read error. No DNA is shown, since the ends of the CDR3 on it are uncertain; the CDR3 is the one TCRdb lists. The chain joins TRBV27 to TRBJ2-3; the table's D call, TRBD2, was not checked against the DNA. 12 amino acids form the CDR3, both terminal residues included. Germline loops: CDR1 MNHEY, CDR2 SMNVEV (reference sequence). Here the CDR3 reads CASSLRLAGTSG.

The chain recombines TRBV5-6 with TRBJ2-1; D unclear. This CDR3 spans 12 amino acids. The germline V gene encodes CDR1 SGHDT and CDR2 YYEEEE. V was shortened by 4 bases and J by 5 bases, with 7 bases between the two germline ends. CDR3 sequence reads: CASSLRDNEQFF. The CDR3 DNA reads TGTGCCAGCAGCCTACGGGACAATGAGCAGTTCTTC.

The chain is built from TRBV7-9 and TRBJ1-2, with 9 positions matching TRBD1. This CDR3 region has 15 residues. Per germline, CDR1 SEHNR and CDR2 FQNEAQ (reference sequence). The J segment lost 7 bases and the V segment lost 9 bases, leaving 15 bases of the junction unmatched. The DNA for the CDR3 is TGTGCCAGTGAGCCGGGACAGGGTCCGAGTCGTGGCTACACCTTC. Residues: CASEPGQGPSRGYTF.

V is TRBV18 and J is TRBJ1-5; D possibly corresponds to TRBD1 (5 bases). The CDR3 covers 13 residues. Germline assignment: CDR1 KGHSH and CDR2 LQKENI. Trimming took 6 bases from V and 5 from J, leaving 11 bases between them. In DNA, the CDR3 is TGTGCCAGCTCGTTGGACACTTATCAGCCCCAGCATTTT. Translating gives CASSLDTYQPQHF.

CDR3 region: CASSFRQGGEQYF. For the CDR3, the DNA is TGTGCCAGCAGCTTTCGACAGGGAGGCGAGCAGTACTTC. The rearrangement joins TRBV7-2 to TRBJ2-7; tentatively, D is TRBD1 (7 bases). The CDR3 has 13 residues. V dropped 3 bases and J dropped 6 bases, with 12 bases sitting between them. Germline V CDR1 and CDR2: SGHTA, FQGNSA.

As for this clone: Other nucleotide sequences from this sample produce the same CDR3. V and J are TRBV6-1 and TRBJ2-2; the match to TRBD1 covers 7 bases. Germline V gene sequence: CDR1 MNHNS, CDR2 SASEGT. The J segment lost 3 bases and the V segment lost 2 bases, leaving 3 bases of the junction unmatched. The CDR3 sequence is 15 residues long. The DNA of the CDR3 is TGTGCCAGCAGTGAATCAACAGGGGACACCGGGGAGCTGTTTTTT. This codes for CASSESTGDTGELFF.

The genes are TRBV5-1 and TRBJ2-1; 9 bases agree with TRBD1. Germline loops: CDR1 SGHRS, CDR2 YFSETQ. The CDR3 loop spans 16 amino acids. Losses at the gene ends were 5 bases for V and 6 bases for J; bases not matched to a gene: 12. The CDR3 nucleotides read TGCGCCAGCAGTTTTGGAGCCACGGGACAGGGCAATGAGCAGTTCTTC. Translating gives CASSFGATGQGNEQFF. The variable domain in full, with the rest retrieved from reference TRBV5-1 and TRBJ2-1, is KAGVTQTPRYLIKTRGQQVTLSCSPISGHRSVSWYQQTPGQGLQFLFEYFSETQRNKGNFPGRFSGRQFSNSRSEMNVSTLELGDSALYLCASSFGATGQGNEQFFGPGTRLTVL.

The rearrangement uses TRBV30 and TRBJ2-1, with 9 bases matching TRBD2. Germline V gives CDR1 GTSNPN, CDR2 SVGIG (reference sequence). With 0 bases clipped from V and 9 bases from J, the junction kept 27 bases outside the gene matches. This CDR3 is 21 amino acids long. As DNA, the CDR3 is TGTGCCTGGAGTGTACGAACTAAGCGGGAGGCCTCCGTGAATTCCTTCAGTGAGCAGTTCTTC. It is translated as CAWSVRTKREASVNSFSEQFF.

V gene TRBV15 combines with J gene TRBJ2-2; 8 positions agree with TRBD1. Germline assignment: CDR1 LNHNV and CDR2 YYDKDF (reference sequence). J was trimmed by 4 bases and V by 4 bases; bases with no gene match: 11. The length of the CDR3 is 17 residues. The CDR3 reads CATSIFGQGSVTGELFF. The CDR3, as DNA: TGTGCCACCAGCATCTTCGGACAGGGTTCGGTCACCGGGGAGCTGTTTTTT.